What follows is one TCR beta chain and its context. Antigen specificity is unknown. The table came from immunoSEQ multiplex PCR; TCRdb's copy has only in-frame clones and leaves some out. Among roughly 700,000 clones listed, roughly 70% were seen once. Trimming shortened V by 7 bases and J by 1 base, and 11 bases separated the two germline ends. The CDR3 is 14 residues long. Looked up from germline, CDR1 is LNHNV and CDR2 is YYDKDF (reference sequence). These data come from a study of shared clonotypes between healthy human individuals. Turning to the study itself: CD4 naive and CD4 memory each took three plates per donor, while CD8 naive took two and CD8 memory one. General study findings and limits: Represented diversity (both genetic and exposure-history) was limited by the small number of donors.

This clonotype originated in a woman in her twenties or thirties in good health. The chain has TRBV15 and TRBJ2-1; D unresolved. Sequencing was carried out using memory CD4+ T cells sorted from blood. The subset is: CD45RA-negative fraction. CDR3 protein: CATKPGRSYNEQFF. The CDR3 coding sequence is TGTGCCACCAAGCCGGGCCGTTCCTACAATGAGCAGTTCTTC.